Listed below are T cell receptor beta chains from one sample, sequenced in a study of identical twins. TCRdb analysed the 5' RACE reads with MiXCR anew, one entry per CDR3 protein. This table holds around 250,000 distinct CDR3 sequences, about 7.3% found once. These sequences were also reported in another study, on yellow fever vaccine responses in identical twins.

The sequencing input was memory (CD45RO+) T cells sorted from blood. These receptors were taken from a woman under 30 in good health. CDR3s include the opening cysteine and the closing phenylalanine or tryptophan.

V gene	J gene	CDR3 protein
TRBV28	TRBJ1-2	CASYPGTFYGYTF
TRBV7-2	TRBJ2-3	CASSANQDTQYF
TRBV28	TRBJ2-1	CASNFVGPPGAGEQFF
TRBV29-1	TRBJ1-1	CSGGARGYNTEAFF
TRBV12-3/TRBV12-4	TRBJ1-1	CASSEVRGDTEAFF
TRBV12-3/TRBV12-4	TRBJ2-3	CASSLGPHDSDTQYF
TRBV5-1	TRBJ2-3	CASSQTGDPSTDTQYF
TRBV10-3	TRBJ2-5	CAISDQFSGGQQETQYF
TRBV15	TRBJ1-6	CATSREVPQGGSLHF
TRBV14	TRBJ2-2	CASSRDGNTGELFF
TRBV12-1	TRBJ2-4	CASSFESLNNRGWNIQYF
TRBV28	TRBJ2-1	CASSWALGGEGNEQFF
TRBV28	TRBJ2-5	CASRRTGGRQETQYF
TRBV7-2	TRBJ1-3	CASSLEAGNTIYF
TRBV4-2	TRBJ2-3	CASSPTRGDTQYF
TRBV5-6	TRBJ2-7	CASSSLGRRGGRGEQYF
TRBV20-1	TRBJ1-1	CSARDYVNTEAFF
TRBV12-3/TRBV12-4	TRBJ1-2	CASSLPRVGYGYTF
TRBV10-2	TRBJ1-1	CASKSGGSSTEAFF
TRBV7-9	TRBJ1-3	CASRISGNTIYF
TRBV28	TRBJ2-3	CASKGGEASYTQYF
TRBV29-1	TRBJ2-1	CSVEELAGNEQFF
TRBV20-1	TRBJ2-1	CSAPMAGASSYNEQFF
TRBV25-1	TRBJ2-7	CASSEEGTGSYEQYF
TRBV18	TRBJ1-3	CASSPVKGGNTIYF
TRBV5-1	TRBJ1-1	CASTGQENTEAFF
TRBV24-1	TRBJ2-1	CATSGAAGTSGYNEQFF